The rows below give T cell receptor beta chains drawn from one sample of a study of blood T cell repertoires in COVID-19. TCRdb keeps only in-frame clones here, not all; method: immunoSEQ multiplex PCR. The sample includes some 190,000 clones, over 65% of them seen just once. Sequencing used peripheral blood. These receptors were collected from a person aged 65-85 years with COVID-19, enrolled during active disease. Both conserved end residues are part of each CDR3. A D gene is named only where the DNA matches it firmly. Size values are once, few and many counts, or a class for expanded clones, and some rows have none.

v_gene	j_gene	d_gene	abundance	CDR3nt	CDR3aa
TRBV19	TRBJ2-1	TRBD2	.	TGTGCCAGTAGTATAGTTTTAGGGACTACTCATGAGCAGTTCTTC	CASSIVLGTTHEQFF
TRBV7-3	TRBJ1-4	.	.	TGTGCCAGCAGACCGGTTGTGTGGACAGAGACATGTTTTTTT	CASRPVVWTETCFF
TRBV7-2	TRBJ2-3	.	.	TGTGCCAGCAGCTTAGTTGCGGAGAACACAGATACGCAGTATTTT	CASSLVAENTDTQYF
TRBV5-1	TRBJ1-3	.	.	TGCGCCAGCAGCTTGGGCGGGCTCTCTGGAAACACCATATATTTT	CASSLGGLSGNTIYF
TRBV28	TRBJ1-2	.	.	TGTGCCAGCAGTTTTATGGTAGGACACCCCTATGGCTACACCTTC	CASSFMVGHPYGYTF
TRBV5-5	TRBJ2-5	.	.	TGTGCCAGCAGCCGTTTATTTGGGCCGGCTTCGCGGACCCAGTACTTC	CASSRLFGPASRTQYF
TRBV29-1	TRBJ2-7	.	.	TGCAGCGTTCGACCGCAGGGAGGGGGAGAGCAGTACTTC	CSVRPQGGGEQYF
TRBV28	TRBJ2-1	.	.	TGTGCCAGCAGTAGTCGCAGGGGCCCGTTCTTC	CASSSRRGPFF
TRBV29-1	TRBJ2-5	TRBD1	.	TGCAGCGTTATAACAGGGGGCGGAGAGACCCAGTACTTC	CSVITGGGETQYF
TRBV19	TRBJ2-6	.	few	TGTGCCAGTAGCCCAATGAGATCTGGGGCCAACGTCCTGACTTTC	CASSPMRSGANVLTF
TRBV7-6	TRBJ1-4	.	many	TGTGCCAGCAGACGCACAGGGAGTGGGGCAGGAACTAATGAAAAACTGTTTTTT	CASRRTGSGAGTNEKLFF
TRBV4-3	TRBJ2-4	TRBD2	.	TGCGCCAGCAGCCAAGACGGTAGCGGGGGAGTCAAAAACATTCAGTACTTC	CASSQDGSGGVKNIQYF
TRBV2	TRBJ1-5	.	few	TGTGCCAGCAGGTCCAGGGTTTTTCAGCCCCAGCATTTT	CASRSRVFQPQHF
TRBV9	TRBJ1-2	TRBD1	.	TGTGCCAGCAGCGTAAGGGACAGGGGCTATGGCTACACCTTC	CASSVRDRGYGYTF
TRBV5-1	TRBJ2-2	TRBD1	.	TGCGCCAGCAGCAGGGACAGCCAGAGTAACACCGGGGAGCTGTTTTTT	CASSRDSQSNTGELFF
TRBV5-4	TRBJ2-7	TRBD1	.	TGTGCCAGCACCCGGGACAGGGGCGACGAGCAGTACTTC	CASTRDRGDEQYF
TRBV9	TRBJ1-4	TRBD1	once	TGTGCCAGCACCAGAGCGACAGGGCTAAATGAAAAACTGTTTTTT	CASTRATGLNEKLFF
TRBV7-9	TRBJ1-4	.	.	TGTGCCAGCAGCCCAGACCAGGCTGAAAAACTGTTTTTT	CASSPDQAEKLFF
TRBV6-5	TRBJ2-6	.	.	TGTGCCAGCAGCGACTCGGGTACCGGGGCCAACGTCCTGACTTTC	CASSDSGTGANVLTF